This TCR beta chain was recorded in a study of T-cell reconstitution after alpha-beta-depleted transplantation in children. Study findings and constraints: From newly produced T cells came most of the T-cell counts and diversity one year after transplant. Some patients showed high day-60 TCRbeta diversity, which derived from surviving recipient T cells and thymic progenitors. Reported findings indicate that, about two months after transplant, alpha-beta T cells came from several hundred expanded clones, which were derived from non-depleted graft cells.

Researchers prepared the TCRbeta library using unique molecular identifiers, the study reports. MiXCR, applied by TCRdb to the PCR reads, yields one record per CDR3 protein. The profile shows under 6,500 distinct CDR3 sequences, 15% to 17% of them singletons. This clonotype was recorded at least ten times. The antigen remains unidentified. The starting material was PBMCs, mostly from graft donor cells, obtained 180 days after TCRalphabeta/CD19-depleted stem cell transplant. This receptor was taken from a patient younger than 10 who had a stem cell transplant for inherited bone marrow failure, so the T cells may come from the graft donor.

The chain's CDR3 is CSAPPAPTDTQYF. The CDR3, as DNA: TGCAGTGCTCCCCCCGCCCCCACAGATACGCAGTATTTT. This rearrangement joins TRBV20-1 to TRBJ2-3; unclear D gene. The CDR3 is 13 residues long. Trimming cost V 5 bases and J 2 bases, with 11 bases left between them. The germline gives CDR1 DFQATT, CDR2 SNEGSKA (reference sequence).